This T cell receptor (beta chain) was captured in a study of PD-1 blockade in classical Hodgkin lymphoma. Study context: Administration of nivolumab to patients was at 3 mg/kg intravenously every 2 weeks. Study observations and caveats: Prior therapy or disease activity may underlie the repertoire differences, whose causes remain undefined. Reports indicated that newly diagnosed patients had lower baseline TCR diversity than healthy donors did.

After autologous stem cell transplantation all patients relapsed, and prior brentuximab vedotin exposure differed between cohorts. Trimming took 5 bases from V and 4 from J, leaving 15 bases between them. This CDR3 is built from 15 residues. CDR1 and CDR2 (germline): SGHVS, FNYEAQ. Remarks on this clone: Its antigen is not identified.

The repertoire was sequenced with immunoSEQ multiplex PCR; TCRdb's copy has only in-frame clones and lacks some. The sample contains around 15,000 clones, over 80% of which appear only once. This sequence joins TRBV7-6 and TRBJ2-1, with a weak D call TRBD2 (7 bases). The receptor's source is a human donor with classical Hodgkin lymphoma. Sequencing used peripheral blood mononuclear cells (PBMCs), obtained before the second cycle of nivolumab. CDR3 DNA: TGTGCCAGCAGCCCCCAAGGGGGGGGGTACAATGAGCAGTTCTTC. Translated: CASSPQGGGYNEQFF.